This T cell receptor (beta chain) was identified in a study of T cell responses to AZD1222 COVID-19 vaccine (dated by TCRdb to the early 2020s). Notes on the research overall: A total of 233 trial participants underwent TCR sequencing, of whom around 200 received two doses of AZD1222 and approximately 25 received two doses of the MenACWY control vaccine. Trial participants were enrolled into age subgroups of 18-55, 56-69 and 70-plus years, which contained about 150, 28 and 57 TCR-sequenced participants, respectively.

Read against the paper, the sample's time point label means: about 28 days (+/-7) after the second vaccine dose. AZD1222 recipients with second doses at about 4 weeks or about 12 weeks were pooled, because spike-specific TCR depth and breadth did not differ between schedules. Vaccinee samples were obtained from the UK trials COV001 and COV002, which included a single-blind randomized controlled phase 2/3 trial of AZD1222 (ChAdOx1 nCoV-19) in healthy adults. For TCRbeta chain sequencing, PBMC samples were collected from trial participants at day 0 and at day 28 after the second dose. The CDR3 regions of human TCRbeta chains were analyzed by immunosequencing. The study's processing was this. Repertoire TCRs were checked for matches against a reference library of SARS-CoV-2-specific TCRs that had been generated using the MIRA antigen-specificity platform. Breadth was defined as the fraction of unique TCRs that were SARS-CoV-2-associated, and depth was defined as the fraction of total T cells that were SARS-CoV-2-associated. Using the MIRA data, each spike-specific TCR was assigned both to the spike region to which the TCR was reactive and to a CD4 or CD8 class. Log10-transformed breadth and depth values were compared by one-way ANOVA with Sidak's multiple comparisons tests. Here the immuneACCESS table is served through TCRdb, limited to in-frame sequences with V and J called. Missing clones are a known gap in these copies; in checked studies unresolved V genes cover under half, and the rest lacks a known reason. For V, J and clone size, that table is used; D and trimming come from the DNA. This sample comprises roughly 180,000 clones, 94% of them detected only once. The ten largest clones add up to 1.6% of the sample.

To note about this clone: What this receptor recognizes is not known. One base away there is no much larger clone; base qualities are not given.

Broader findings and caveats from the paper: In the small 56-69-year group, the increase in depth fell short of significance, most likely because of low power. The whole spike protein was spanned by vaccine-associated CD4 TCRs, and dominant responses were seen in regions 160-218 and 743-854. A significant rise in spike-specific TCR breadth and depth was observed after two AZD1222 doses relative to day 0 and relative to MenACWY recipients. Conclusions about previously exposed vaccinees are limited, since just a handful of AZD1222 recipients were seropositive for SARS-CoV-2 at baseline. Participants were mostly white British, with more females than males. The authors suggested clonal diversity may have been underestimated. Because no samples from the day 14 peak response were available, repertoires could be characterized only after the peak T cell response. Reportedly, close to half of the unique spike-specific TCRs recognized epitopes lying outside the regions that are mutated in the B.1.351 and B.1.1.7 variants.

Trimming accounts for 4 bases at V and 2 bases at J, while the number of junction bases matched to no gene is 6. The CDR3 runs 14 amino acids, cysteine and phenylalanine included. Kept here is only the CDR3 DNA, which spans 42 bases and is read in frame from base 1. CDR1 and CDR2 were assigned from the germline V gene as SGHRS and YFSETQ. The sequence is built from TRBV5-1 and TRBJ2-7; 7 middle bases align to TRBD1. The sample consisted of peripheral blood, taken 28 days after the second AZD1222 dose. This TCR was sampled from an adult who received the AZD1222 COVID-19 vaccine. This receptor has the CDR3 CASSTGQVTYEQYF. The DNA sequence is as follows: TGCGCCAGCAGCACCGGACAGGTTACCTACGAGCAGTACTTC.